A selection of T cell receptor beta chains follows, all from one sample in a study of patients and donors after allogeneic stem cell transplantation. TCRdb recomputed calls from the RT-PCR reads with MiXCR, one row per CDR3 protein. The sample has about 200,000 distinct CDR3 sequences; around 40% are singletons. The sample comprised blood, either unsorted or a sorted T cell fraction (not recorded which). Every receptor here comes from a human donor who was either an allogeneic HSCT recipient or a stem cell or donor lymphocyte infusion donor (not recorded which). It is not recorded whose cells these are; they may come from a transplant donor. The CDR3 runs from the conserved cysteine through the conserved F or W. The D gene is left open where the match is weak. Expanded clones are given a class, and other clones once, few, many or no size at all.

abundance: .
j_gene: TRBJ1-1
v_gene: TRBV5-1
d_gene: TRBD1
CDR3aa: CASSFGQATEAFF
CDR3nt: TGCGCCAGCAGCTTCGGACAGGCCACTGAAGCTTTCTTT

abundance: many
j_gene: TRBJ1-1
v_gene: TRBV5-1
d_gene: TRBD1
CDR3aa: CASSAGQGVLDTEAFF
CDR3nt: TGCGCCAGCAGCGCGGGACAGGGGGTTTTGGACACTGAAGCTTTCTTT

abundance: .
j_gene: TRBJ2-1
v_gene: TRBV5-1
d_gene: TRBD1
CDR3aa: CASSLQGADRNEQFF
CDR3nt: TGCGCCAGCAGCTTACAGGGGGCAGATAGGAATGAGCAGTTCTTC

abundance: few
j_gene: TRBJ1-5
v_gene: TRBV7-2
d_gene: .
CDR3aa: CASSLTLYNQPQHF
CDR3nt: TGTGCCAGCAGCTTGACATTGTACAATCAGCCCCAGCATTTT

abundance: .
j_gene: TRBJ2-1
v_gene: TRBV29-1
d_gene: TRBD1
CDR3aa: CSVEGQGEHEQFF
CDR3nt: TGCAGCGTGGAAGGACAGGGGGAGCATGAGCAGTTCTTC

abundance: few
j_gene: TRBJ1-1
v_gene: TRBV5-5
d_gene: .
CDR3aa: CASSSRQHTEAFF
CDR3nt: TGTGCCAGCAGCTCACGACAGCACACTGAAGCTTTCTTT

abundance: few
j_gene: TRBJ1-1
v_gene: TRBV20-1
d_gene: .
CDR3aa: CSARPDTNTEAFF
CDR3nt: TGCAGTGCTCGGCCCGATACGAACACTGAAGCTTTCTTT

abundance: once
j_gene: TRBJ1-2
v_gene: TRBV6-1
d_gene: .
CDR3aa: CASSDLRRTANYGYTF
CDR3nt: TGTGCCAGCAGTGACCTACGAAGGACAGCTAACTATGGCTACACCTTC

abundance: .
j_gene: TRBJ1-3
v_gene: TRBV12-3/TRBV12-4
d_gene: .
CDR3aa: CASSFEHSPGNTIYF
CDR3nt: TGTGCCAGCAGTTTTGAGCACAGTCCTGGAAACACCATATATTTT

abundance: few
j_gene: TRBJ1-1
v_gene: TRBV5-1
d_gene: .
CDR3aa: CASSFHRDGTEAFF
CDR3nt: TGCGCCAGCAGCTTTCATAGGGATGGCACTGAAGCTTTCTTT

abundance: .
j_gene: TRBJ2-7
v_gene: TRBV5-1
d_gene: TRBD1
CDR3aa: CASSSLRTGDEQYF
CDR3nt: TGCGCCAGCAGCTCCCTGCGGACAGGGGACGAGCAGTACTTC

abundance: .
j_gene: TRBJ2-7
v_gene: TRBV29-1
d_gene: .
CDR3aa: CSVERSGDSYEQYF
CDR3nt: TGCAGCGTTGAAAGATCGGGGGATTCCTACGAGCAGTACTTC

abundance: few
j_gene: TRBJ1-1
v_gene: TRBV3-1
d_gene: .
CDR3aa: CASSPRWAMNTEAFF
CDR3nt: TGTGCCAGCAGCCCCAGGTGGGCTATGAACACTGAAGCTTTCTTT

abundance: .
j_gene: TRBJ1-3
v_gene: TRBV7-6
d_gene: .
CDR3aa: CASSLSGGGSGNTIYF
CDR3nt: TGTGCCAGCAGCTTATCGGGGGGCGGATCTGGAAACACCATATATTTT

abundance: .
j_gene: TRBJ2-1
v_gene: TRBV29-1
d_gene: .
CDR3aa: CSVDIYEQFF
CDR3nt: TGCAGCGTTGATATCTATGAGCAGTTCTTC

abundance: .
j_gene: TRBJ1-2
v_gene: TRBV7-8
d_gene: .
CDR3aa: CASSFEYWPWGYTF
CDR3nt: TGTGCCAGCAGCTTTGAATACTGGCCCTGGGGCTACACCTTC

abundance: .
j_gene: TRBJ2-3
v_gene: TRBV5-1
d_gene: .
CDR3aa: CASSLNLAGDTQYF
CDR3nt: TGCGCCAGCAGCTTAAACCTAGCAGGAGATACGCAGTATTTT

abundance: few
j_gene: TRBJ1-4
v_gene: TRBV29-1
d_gene: TRBD1
CDR3aa: CSAVDRAEEKLFF
CDR3nt: TGCAGCGCCGTGGACAGGGCAGAGGAAAAACTGTTTTTT

abundance: few
j_gene: TRBJ1-5
v_gene: TRBV18
d_gene: .
CDR3aa: CASSPQSSNSNQPQHF
CDR3nt: TGTGCCAGCTCACCACAATCGAGCAATAGCAATCAGCCCCAGCATTTT

abundance: .
j_gene: TRBJ1-2
v_gene: TRBV29-1
d_gene: .
CDR3aa: CSVHTRSYGYTF
CDR3nt: TGCAGCGTTCACACGAGGAGCTATGGCTACACCTTC

abundance: few
j_gene: TRBJ1-5
v_gene: TRBV20-1
d_gene: TRBD1
CDR3aa: CSATGQGRGQPQHF
CDR3nt: TGCAGTGCCACGGGACAGGGACGTGGTCAGCCCCAGCATTTT

abundance: few
j_gene: TRBJ1-5
v_gene: TRBV19
d_gene: .
CDR3aa: CASNNRYRNQPQHF
CDR3nt: TGTGCCAGTAATAACAGGTATCGCAATCAGCCCCAGCATTTT

abundance: .
j_gene: TRBJ1-2
v_gene: TRBV28
d_gene: .
CDR3aa: CASRPSRADWSGYTF
CDR3nt: TGTGCCAGCAGGCCATCGCGGGCGGATTGGAGCGGCTACACCTTC

abundance: few
j_gene: TRBJ1-2
v_gene: TRBV15
d_gene: TRBD1
CDR3aa: CATSRDVAGGYGYTF
CDR3nt: TGTGCCACCAGCAGAGATGTTGCAGGGGGCTATGGCTACACCTTC

abundance: .
j_gene: TRBJ1-5
v_gene: TRBV3-1
d_gene: .
CDR3aa: CASSPGTQGNQPQHF
CDR3nt: TGTGCCAGCAGCCCTGGGACGCAAGGCAATCAGCCCCAGCATTTT